This T cell receptor (beta chain) is drawn from a study of control samples from healthy donors and cancer patients. The method was immunoSEQ multiplex PCR; TCRdb's version includes in-frame clones alone and lacks a portion of them. The sample has some 90,000 clones; 85% to 90% are singletons. CDR1 KGHSH and CDR2 LQKENI come from the germline V gene. V dropped 4 bases and J dropped 4; count of bases not matched to a gene: 10. CDR3 length: 16 residues. The chain links TRBV18 to TRBJ2-5; 9 bases agree with TRBD2. The sample consisted of blood. This clonotype originated in a woman aged 55-69 years in good health. In DNA form, the CDR3 reads TGTGCCAGCTCACGGAACCCGGGACTAGCATCAGAGACCCAGTACTTC. Translating gives CASSRNPGLASETQYF.